These 6 T cell receptor beta chains were sequenced from one sample in a study of cytomegalovirus exposure and HLA in healthy donors. The PCR ran on 60 Vbeta and 13 Jbeta primers. Repertoires were generated with immunoSEQ multiplex PCR, while TCRdb's copy carries only in-frame clones and drops some. The sample's table shows 35,000 to 45,000 clones. The sequencing sample was made of PBMCs. These receptors were obtained from a male donor in good health and CMV-seronegative.

This chain links TRBV25-1 with TRBJ1-6, with 11 bases fitting TRBD1. CDR1 is MGHDK and CDR2 is SYGVNS in the germline V gene. The trim removed 5 bases at V and 1 base at J, leaving 4 bases unmatched. The CDR3 length is 17 residues. The DNA for the CDR3 is TGTGCCAGCAGTCGAGGACAGGGGGCTTCCTATAATTCACCCCTCCACTTT. Translation gives CASSRGQGASYNSPLHF.

The chain is built from TRBV14 and TRBJ1-5; weak D call: TRBD1 (6 bases). Trimming cost V 4 bases and J 6 bases, with 19 bases left between them. Germline-derived CDR1 and CDR2 are SGHDN and FVKESK. The CDR3 sequence is 16 residues long. CDR3 DNA: TGTGCCAGCAGCCTGATCCAGGGGAAGGGGCGTCAGCCCCAGCATTTT. Protein sequence: CASSLIQGKGRQPQHF. The entire variable domain, with the rest obtained from reference TRBV14 and TRBJ1-5, is as follows: EAGVTQFPSHSVIEKGQTVTLRCDPISGHDNLYWYRRVMGKEIKFLLHFVKESKQDESGMPNNRFLAERTGGTYSTLKVQPAELEDSGVYFCASSLIQGKGRQPQHFGDGTRLSIL.

The chain carries TRBV28 and TRBJ1-1; TRBD1 is a possible D gene (5 bases). The germline gives CDR1 MDHEN, CDR2 SYDVKM. The CDR3 is made up of 15 amino acids. V was pared by 1 base and J by 0 bases, with 9 bases between. The CDR3: CASSLFRALNTEAFF. The CDR3, as DNA: TGTGCCAGCAGTTTATTCAGGGCCTTGAACACTGAAGCTTTCTTT.

The chain recombines TRBV7-2 with TRBJ1-6, with TRBD1 identical over 7 bases. The germline CDR1 and CDR2 sequences are SGHTA and FQGNSA. V shed 5 bases and J 7 bases; nucleotides not matched to a gene: 8. The CDR3 has 15 residues. In nucleotides, the CDR3 is TGTGCCAGCAGCCAGGGGACAGTACGAAATTCACCCCTCCACTTT. Protein product: CASSQGTVRNSPLHF.

This sequence joins TRBV7-9 and TRBJ1-4; possible D gene TRBD1, 6 bases. V lost 8 bases and J lost 8, with 18 bases in between. Germline V CDR1 and CDR2: SEHNR, FQNEAQ (reference sequence). CDR3 size: 14 residues. CDR3 protein: CASEKTGFGEKLFF. In DNA, the CDR3 is TGTGCCAGCGAAAAAACAGGGTTTGGAGAAAAACTGTTTTTT.

This chain connects TRBV7-2 to TRBJ1-2; D is possibly TRBD1 (5 bases). The CDR3 length is 16 residues. Germline V CDR1 and CDR2: SGHTA, FQGNSA. V lost 1 base and J 6 bases, leaving 18 bases between the germline ends. The chain's CDR3 is CASSLEGWSDLHGYTF. The DNA for the CDR3 is TGTGCCAGCAGCTTAGAGGGGTGGTCGGATCTCCATGGCTACACCTTC.